Below are 20 T cell receptor beta chains sequenced from a single sample in a study of beta chain features in type 1 diabetes. The entirety of the isolated RNA underwent reverse transcription, so expressed TCRB transcripts were sequenced. Only in-frame clones appear in the TCRdb table, and some are missing; sequencing was by immunoSEQ multiplex PCR. This table has more than 140,000 clones, approximately 9.8% appearing once. Sequencing was done on a sample of central memory CD4+ T cells from blood. The receptors originated from a middle-aged woman in good health.

The sample holds a few counts of this clone. The V gene is TRBV5-6, the J gene TRBJ1-5; possible D gene TRBD1, 5 bases. CDR1 SGHDT and CDR2 YYEEEE come from the germline V gene. The CDR3 extends over 16 amino acids. V lost 3 bases and J 5 bases, leaving 18 bases between the germline ends. The CDR3 sequence is CASSSRARGFDQPQHF. The CDR3, as DNA: TGTGCCAGCAGCTCACGAGCAAGGGGATTTGATCAGCCCCAGCATTTT.

This clone turned up a few times. This chain joins TRBV7-2 and TRBJ1-5, with D unclear. Germline V gives CDR1 SGHTA, CDR2 FQGNSA. V shed 5 bases and J shed 11 bases, with 16 bases lying between them. CDR3 length: 13 amino acids. In DNA, the CDR3 is TGTGCCAGCAGCCCGATGTCTGGGCTAACCCAGCATTTT. Amino acid sequence: CASSPMSGLTQHF.

This clone showed up many times. This sequence joins TRBV9 and TRBJ2-4; a possible D gene is TRBD1 (6 bases). Germline CDR1 reads SGDLS; CDR2 reads YYNGEE. The V end was cut by 9 bases, the J end by 13 bases, with 14 bases between. The CDR3 extends over 10 amino acids. CDR3 DNA: TGTGCCAACGGCAGGGGAGTACAGTACTTC. This translates into CANGRGVQYF.

The chain joins TRBV2 to TRBJ2-7; TRBD1 is a possible D gene (6 bases). Germline loops: CDR1 SNHLY, CDR2 FYNNEI. V was shortened by 3 bases and J by 3 bases, with 18 bases between the two germline ends. This CDR3 is 16 amino acids long. Here the CDR3 reads CASSDKTGTLFYEQYF. The CDR3 DNA reads as TGTGCCAGCAGTGACAAAACAGGGACCCTTTTCTACGAGCAGTACTTC.

V gene TRBV7-2 combines with J gene TRBJ2-5; 8 nucleotides match TRBD2. The CDR3 length is 16 residues. Losses at the gene ends were 3 bases for V and 4 bases for J; bases not matched to a gene: 10. Germline assignment: CDR1 SGHTA and CDR2 FQGNSA. The CDR3 here is CASSLSFGLAGETQYF. The CDR3 DNA reads TGTGCCAGCAGCTTGTCTTTCGGACTAGCCGGAGAGACCCAGTACTTC. Filled out from reference TRBV7-2 and TRBJ2-5, the complete variable domain reads GAGVSQSPSNKVTEKGKDVELRCDPISGHTALYWYRQSLGQGLEFLIYFQGNSAPDKSGLPSDRFSAERTGGSVSTLTIQRTQQEDSAVYLCASSLSFGLAGETQYFGPGTRLLVL.

This clone was seen more than once but under ten times. Other DNA sequences in the same sample also yield this CDR3. This chain links TRBV18 with TRBJ1-1; the D is unclear. This CDR3 contains 14 residues. With 3 bases removed from V and 0 bases from J, the gap between germline ends came to 8 bases. Germline values: CDR1 KGHSH, CDR2 LQKENI. As DNA, the CDR3 is TGTGCCAGCTCACCCAGGCGGGTGAACACTGAAGCTTTCTTT. It specifies CASSPRRVNTEAFF.

This rearrangement joins TRBV6-6 to TRBJ2-5, with a tentative D call TRBD1 (5 bases). V gave up 5 bases and J gave up 4 bases, with 17 bases separating them. CDR3 length equals 15 residues. Per the germline V gene, CDR1 is MNHNY and CDR2 is SVGAGI (reference sequence). This chain's CDR3 is CASSNPPAGRETQYF. CDR3 bases: TGTGCCAGCAGTAACCCCCCGGCAGGGCGAGAGACCCAGTACTTC.

This clone has ten or more counts. This chain connects TRBV29-1 to TRBJ2-5; 8 positions agree with TRBD1. Trimming took 7 bases from V and 5 from J; bases not matched to a gene: 6. Germline values: CDR1 SQVTM, CDR2 ANQGSEA. This CDR3 has 12 residues. The CDR3 is CSARQGRETQYF. CDR3 bases: TGCAGCGCGAGACAGGGGCGGGAGACCCAGTACTTC.

The chain employs TRBV5-1 and TRBJ2-3; 9 bases are shared with TRBD1. Germline CDR1 reads SGHRS; CDR2 reads YFSETQ. The CDR3 spans 15 residues. V trimming: 6 bases; J trimming: 2 bases; junction bases outside the gene matches: 7. DNA for the CDR3: TGCGCCAGCAAGGGGGACAGGGAATACACAGATACGCAGTATTTT. It yields the protein CASKGDREYTDTQYF.

This clone was detected only a few times. The rearrangement uses TRBV7-8 and TRBJ1-2, with D unresolved. With 5 bases removed from V and 2 bases from J, the gap between germline ends came to 6 bases. Per the germline V gene, CDR1 is SGHVS and CDR2 is FQNEAQ. This CDR3 is built from 12 residues. CDR3 DNA sequence: TGTGCCAGCAGCCCTACGAACTATGGCTACACCTTC. The encoded protein is CASSPTNYGYTF.

The genes are TRBV6-6 and TRBJ2-7, with TRBD2 as a possible D gene (5 bases). Between the trimmed V and J ends, which lost 8 bases and 1 base, there was a span of 15 bases. The CDR3 is 14 amino acids. CDR1 and CDR2 from the germline V gene are MNHNY and SVGAGI (reference sequence). CDR3 DNA: TGTGCCAGCGCCCGGGTTCCGGGATCCTACGAGCAGTACTTC. It is translated as CASARVPGSYEQYF.

This clone was observed a handful of times. The chain is built from TRBV21-1 and TRBJ2-2; the tabulated D call, TRBD1, remains unverified against the DNA. TRBV21-1 is reported as a pseudogene. The CDR3 length is 16 residues. The CDR3, as DNA: TGTGCCAGCAGCAGCGAAGACAGGGCGTTCACCGGGGAGCTGTTTTTT. The encoded protein is CASSSEDRAFTGELFF.

This clone was detected only a few times. This chain links TRBV19 with TRBJ1-2, with D unresolved. Germline assignment: CDR1 LNHDA and CDR2 SQIVND (reference sequence). The CDR3 is made up of 12 amino acids. V lost 5 bases, J lost 5 bases, and 9 bases lay in between. DNA for the CDR3: TGTGCCAGTAGTTCATGGGAGTATGGCTACACCTTC. Translated, it gives CASSSWEYGYTF.

V gene TRBV6-6 combines with J gene TRBJ1-6, with D unclear. Between the trimmed V and J ends, which lost 5 bases and 4 bases, there was a span of 12 bases. This CDR3 is 15 amino acids long. Looked up from germline, CDR1 is MNHNY and CDR2 is SVGAGI (reference sequence). The CDR3 loop is CASSLATGYNSPLHF. The CDR3 DNA sequence: TGTGCCAGCAGTCTGGCCACGGGGTATAATTCACCCCTCCACTTT.

This clone occurred a few times. V is TRBV28 and J is TRBJ1-3; no firm D call. The germline CDR1 and CDR2 sequences are MDHEN and SYDVKM. The CDR3 has 11 residues. With 6 bases removed from V and 7 bases from J, the gap between germline ends came to 7 bases. Here the CDR3 DNA reads TGTGCCAGCAGCTCTCCGAACACCATATATTTT. Translating gives CASSSPNTIYF. Together with reference TRBV28 and TRBJ1-3, the CDR3 gives the full variable domain: DVKVTQSSRYLVKRTGEKVFLECVQDMDHENMFWYRQDPGLGLRLIYFSYDVKMKEKGDIPEGYSVSREKKERFSLILESASTNQTSMYLCASSSPNTIYFGEGSWLTVV.

The chain recombines TRBV6-1 with TRBJ2-3, with 7 bases fitting TRBD2. The germline V gene has CDR1 MNHNS and CDR2 SASEGT. V gave up 5 bases and J gave up 3 bases; unmatched junction bases: 5. This CDR3 has 14 amino acids. CDR3 nucleotides: TGTGCCAGCAGTCAAGGACTAGTAACAGATACGCAGTATTTT. Its protein is CASSQGLVTDTQYF.

The chain joins TRBV19 to TRBJ1-5; 8 bases fit TRBD1. V was pared by 4 bases and J by 6 bases, with 5 bases of the junction left unmatched. Germline lookup yields CDR1 LNHDA and CDR2 SQIVND (reference sequence). The CDR3 has 14 amino acids. Here the CDR3 reads CASSNTGGRQPQHF. The CDR3 DNA follows: TGTGCCAGTAGTAACACAGGGGGTCGTCAGCCCCAGCATTTT. Using reference TRBV19 and TRBJ1-5 for the parts outside the CDR3, the full variable domain is DGGITQSPKYLFRKEGQNVTLSCEQNLNHDAMYWYRQDPGQGLRLIYYSQIVNDFQKGDIAEGYSVSREKKESFPLTVTSAQKNPTAFYLCASSNTGGRQPQHFGDGTRLSIL.

The chain links TRBV5-1 to TRBJ2-1; a weak D match, TRBD2 (5 bases). Germline V lookup: CDR1 SGHRS, CDR2 YFSETQ. The CDR3 is 15 residues long. V lost 5 bases, J lost 0 bases, and 12 bases lay in between. CDR3 sequence: CASRPELGSYNEQFF. The CDR3 bases are TGCGCCAGCAGACCAGAACTAGGCTCCTACAATGAGCAGTTCTTC.

This clone has a handful of counts. The rearrangement links TRBV1 to TRBJ2-1; the table's D call, TRBD2, was not checked against the DNA. TRBV1 is assigned pseudogene status. The CDR3 sequence is 14 residues long. CDR3 sequence reads: CTSSRLAGGLVGFF. CDR3 coding DNA: TGCACCAGCAGCCGACTAGCGGGGGGGCTGGTAGGGTTCTTC.

This clone was observed a handful of times. The chain uses TRBV5-6 and TRBJ2-1; 9 bases line up with TRBD2. V was clipped by 0 bases and J by 3 bases; unmatched bases: 4. CDR1 is SGHDT and CDR2 is YYEEEE in the germline V gene. The CDR3 is made up of 16 amino acids. The CDR3 DNA reads TGTGCCAGCAGCTTGGCCCCTAGCGGGGACTACAATGAGCAGTTCTTC. Translated: CASSLAPSGDYNEQFF.